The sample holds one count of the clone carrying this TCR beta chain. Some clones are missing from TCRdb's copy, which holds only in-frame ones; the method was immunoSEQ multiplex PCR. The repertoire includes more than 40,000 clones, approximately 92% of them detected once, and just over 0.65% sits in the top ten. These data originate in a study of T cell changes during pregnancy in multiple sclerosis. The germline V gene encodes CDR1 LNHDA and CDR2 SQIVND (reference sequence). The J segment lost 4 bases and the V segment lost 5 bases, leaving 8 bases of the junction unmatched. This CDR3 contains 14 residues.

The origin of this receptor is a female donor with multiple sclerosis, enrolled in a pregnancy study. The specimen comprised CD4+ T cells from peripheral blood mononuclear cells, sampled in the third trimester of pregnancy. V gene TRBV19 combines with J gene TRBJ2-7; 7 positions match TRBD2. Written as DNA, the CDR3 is TGTGCCAGTAGTCTACCCTGGGGAGGGTACGAGCAGTACTTC. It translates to CASSLPWGGYEQYF.